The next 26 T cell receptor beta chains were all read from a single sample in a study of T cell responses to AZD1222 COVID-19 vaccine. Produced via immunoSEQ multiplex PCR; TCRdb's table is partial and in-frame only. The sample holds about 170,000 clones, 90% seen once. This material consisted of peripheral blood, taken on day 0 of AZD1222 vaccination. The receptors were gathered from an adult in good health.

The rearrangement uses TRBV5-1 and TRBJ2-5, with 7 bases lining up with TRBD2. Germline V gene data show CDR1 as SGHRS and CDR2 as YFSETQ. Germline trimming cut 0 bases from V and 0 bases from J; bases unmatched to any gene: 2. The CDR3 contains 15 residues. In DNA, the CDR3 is TGCGCCAGCAGCTTGGCCGGGGGGAACCAAGAGACCCAGTACTTC. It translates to CASSLAGGNQETQYF.

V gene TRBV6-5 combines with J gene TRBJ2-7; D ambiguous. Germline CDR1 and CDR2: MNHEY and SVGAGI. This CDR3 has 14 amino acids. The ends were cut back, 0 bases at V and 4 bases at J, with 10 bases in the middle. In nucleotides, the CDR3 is TGTGCCAGCAGTTACTCGAGGAAGGCATACGAGCAGTACTTC. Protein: CASSYSRKAYEQYF.

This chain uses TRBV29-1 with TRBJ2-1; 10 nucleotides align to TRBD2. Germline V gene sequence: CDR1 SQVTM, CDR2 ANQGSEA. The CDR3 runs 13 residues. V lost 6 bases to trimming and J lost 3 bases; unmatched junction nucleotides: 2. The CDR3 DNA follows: TGCAGCGTCGGACTAGCGGACTACAATGAGCAGTTCTTC. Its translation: CSVGLADYNEQFF.

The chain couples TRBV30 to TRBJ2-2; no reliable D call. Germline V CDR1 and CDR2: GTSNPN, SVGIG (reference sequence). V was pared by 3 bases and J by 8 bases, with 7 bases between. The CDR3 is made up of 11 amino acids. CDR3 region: CAWSARGELFF. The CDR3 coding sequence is TGTGCCTGGAGCGCAAGGGGGGAGCTGTTTTTT.

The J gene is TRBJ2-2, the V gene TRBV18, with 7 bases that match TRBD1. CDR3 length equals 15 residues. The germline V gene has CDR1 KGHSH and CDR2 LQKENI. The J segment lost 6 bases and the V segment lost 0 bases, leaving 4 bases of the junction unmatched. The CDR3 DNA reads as TGTGCCAGCTCACCACCTGGTCAGGGGGCCGGGGAGCTGTTTTTT. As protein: CASSPPGQGAGELFF. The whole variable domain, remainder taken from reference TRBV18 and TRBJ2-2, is NAGVMQNPRHLVRRRGQEARLRCSPMKGHSHVYWYRQLPEEGLKFMVYLQKENIIDESGMPKERFSAEFPKEGPSILRIQQVVRGDSAAYFCASSPPGQGAGELFFGEGSRLTVL.

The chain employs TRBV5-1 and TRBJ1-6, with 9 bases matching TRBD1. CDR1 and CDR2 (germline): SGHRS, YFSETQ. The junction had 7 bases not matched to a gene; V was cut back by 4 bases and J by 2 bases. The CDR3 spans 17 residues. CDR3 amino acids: CASSPGQGMTYNSPLHF. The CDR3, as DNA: TGCGCCAGCAGCCCCGGACAGGGGATGACCTATAATTCACCCCTCCACTTT. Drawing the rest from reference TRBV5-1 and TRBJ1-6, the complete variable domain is KAGVTQTPRYLIKTRGQQVTLSCSPISGHRSVSWYQQTPGQGLQFLFEYFSETQRNKGNFPGRFSGRQFSNSRSEMNVSTLELGDSALYLCASSPGQGMTYNSPLHFGNGTRLTVT.

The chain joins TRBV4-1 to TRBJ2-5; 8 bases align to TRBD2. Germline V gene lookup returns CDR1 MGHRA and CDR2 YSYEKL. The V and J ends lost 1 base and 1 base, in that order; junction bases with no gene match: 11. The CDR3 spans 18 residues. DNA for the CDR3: TGCGCCAGCAGCCAAGCTAAACTAGCGGTAACTCTCCAAGAGACCCAGTACTTC. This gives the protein CASSQAKLAVTLQETQYF.

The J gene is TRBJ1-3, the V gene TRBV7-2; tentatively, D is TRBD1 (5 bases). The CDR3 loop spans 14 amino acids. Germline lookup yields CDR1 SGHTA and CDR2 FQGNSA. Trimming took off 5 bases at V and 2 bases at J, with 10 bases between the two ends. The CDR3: CASSTRAAGNTIYF. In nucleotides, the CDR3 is TGTGCCAGCAGCACCAGGGCGGCTGGAAACACCATATATTTT.

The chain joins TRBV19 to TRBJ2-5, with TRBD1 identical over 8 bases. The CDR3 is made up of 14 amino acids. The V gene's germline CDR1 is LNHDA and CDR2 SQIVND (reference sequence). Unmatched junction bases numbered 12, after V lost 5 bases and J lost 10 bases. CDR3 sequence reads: CASSPQTGAEGQYF. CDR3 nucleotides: TGTGCCAGTAGTCCCCAGACAGGGGCAGAGGGCCAGTACTTC.

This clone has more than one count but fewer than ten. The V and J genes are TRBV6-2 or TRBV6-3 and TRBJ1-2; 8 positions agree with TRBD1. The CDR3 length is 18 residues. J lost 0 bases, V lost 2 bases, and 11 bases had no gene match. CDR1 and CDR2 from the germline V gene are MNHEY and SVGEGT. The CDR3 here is CASSYVPGQVPSNYGYTF. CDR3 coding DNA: TGTGCCAGCAGTTACGTCCCGGGACAGGTGCCATCTAACTATGGCTACACCTTC.

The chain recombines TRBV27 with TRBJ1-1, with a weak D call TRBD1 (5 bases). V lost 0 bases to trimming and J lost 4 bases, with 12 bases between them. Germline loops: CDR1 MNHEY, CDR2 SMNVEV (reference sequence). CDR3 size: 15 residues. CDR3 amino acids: CASSLSGVFGTEAFF. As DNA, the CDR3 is TGTGCCAGCAGTTTATCGGGGGTATTTGGCACTGAAGCTTTCTTT.

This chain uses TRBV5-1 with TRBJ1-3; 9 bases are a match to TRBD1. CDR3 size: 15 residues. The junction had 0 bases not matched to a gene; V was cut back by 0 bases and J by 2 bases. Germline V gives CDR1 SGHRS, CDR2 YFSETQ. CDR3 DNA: TGCGCCAGCAGCTTGGGGGACAGGGCTGGAAACACCATATATTTT. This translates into CASSLGDRAGNTIYF.

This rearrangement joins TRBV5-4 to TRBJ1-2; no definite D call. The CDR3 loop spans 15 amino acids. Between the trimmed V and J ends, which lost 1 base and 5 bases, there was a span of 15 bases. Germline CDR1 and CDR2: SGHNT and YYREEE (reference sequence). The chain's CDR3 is CASSLSGRDAYGYTF. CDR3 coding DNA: TGTGCCAGCAGCTTGTCGGGGAGGGATGCTTATGGCTACACCTTC.

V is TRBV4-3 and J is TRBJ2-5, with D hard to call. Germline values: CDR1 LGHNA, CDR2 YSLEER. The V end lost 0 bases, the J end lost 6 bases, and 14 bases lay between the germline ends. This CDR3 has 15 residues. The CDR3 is CASSQDGSTRKTQYF. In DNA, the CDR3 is TGCGCCAGCAGCCAAGATGGATCAACCCGAAAGACCCAGTACTTC.

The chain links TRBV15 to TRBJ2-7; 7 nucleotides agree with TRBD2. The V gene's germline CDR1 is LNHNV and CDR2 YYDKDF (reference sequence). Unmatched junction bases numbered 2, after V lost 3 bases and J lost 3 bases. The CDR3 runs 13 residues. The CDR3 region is CATSRGGSYEQYF. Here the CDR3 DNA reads TGTGCCACCAGCAGGGGGGGGAGCTACGAGCAGTACTTC.

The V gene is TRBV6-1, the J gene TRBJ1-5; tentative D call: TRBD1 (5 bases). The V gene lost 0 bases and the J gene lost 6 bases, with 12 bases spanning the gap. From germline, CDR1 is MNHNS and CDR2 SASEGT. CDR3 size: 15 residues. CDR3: CASSEAGDPGQPQHF. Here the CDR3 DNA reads TGTGCCAGCAGTGAAGCGGGGGACCCGGGTCAGCCCCAGCATTTT.

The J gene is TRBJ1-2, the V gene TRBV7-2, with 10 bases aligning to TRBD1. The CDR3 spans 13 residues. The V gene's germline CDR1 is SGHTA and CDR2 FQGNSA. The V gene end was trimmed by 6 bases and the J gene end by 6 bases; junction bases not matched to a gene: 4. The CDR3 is CASRRQGADGYTF. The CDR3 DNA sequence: TGTGCCAGCAGAAGACAGGGGGCCGATGGCTACACCTTC.

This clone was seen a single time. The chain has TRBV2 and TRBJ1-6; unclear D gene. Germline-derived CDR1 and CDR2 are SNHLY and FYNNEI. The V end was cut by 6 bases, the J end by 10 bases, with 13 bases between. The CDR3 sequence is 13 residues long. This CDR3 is CASSGREGSPLHF. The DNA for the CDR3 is TGTGCCAGCAGCGGCCGGGAAGGGTCACCCCTCCACTTT.

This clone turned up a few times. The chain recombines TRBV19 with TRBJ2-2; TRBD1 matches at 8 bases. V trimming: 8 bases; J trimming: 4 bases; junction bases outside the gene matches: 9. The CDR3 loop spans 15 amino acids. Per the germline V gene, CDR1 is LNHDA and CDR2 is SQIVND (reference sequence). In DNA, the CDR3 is TGTGCCAGTTCATACGGACAGGGCCCCACCGGGGAGCTGTTTTTT. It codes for CASSYGQGPTGELFF.

The CDR3 DNA reads TGTGCCATCAGTGACCGGGTGACCTACGAGCAGTACTTC. This gives the protein CAISDRVTYEQYF. This sequence joins TRBV10-3 and TRBJ2-7; D is undetermined. Deletions cut 3 bases from V and 2 bases from J, with 8 bases between. This CDR3 region has 13 residues. In germline, CDR1 is ENHRY, CDR2 SYGVKD.

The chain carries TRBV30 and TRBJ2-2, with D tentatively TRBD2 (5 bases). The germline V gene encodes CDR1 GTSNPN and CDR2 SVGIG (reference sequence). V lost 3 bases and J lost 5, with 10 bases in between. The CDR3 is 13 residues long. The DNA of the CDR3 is TGTGCCTGGAGACGGGGTTATACCGGGGAGCTGTTTTTT. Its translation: CAWRRGYTGELFF.

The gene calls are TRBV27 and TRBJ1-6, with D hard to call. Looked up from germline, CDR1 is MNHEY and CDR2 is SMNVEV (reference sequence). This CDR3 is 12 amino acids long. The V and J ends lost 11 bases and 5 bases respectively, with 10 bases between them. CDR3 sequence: CAPRGHNSPLHF. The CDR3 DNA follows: TGTGCCCCCCGCGGCCATAATTCACCCCTCCACTTT.

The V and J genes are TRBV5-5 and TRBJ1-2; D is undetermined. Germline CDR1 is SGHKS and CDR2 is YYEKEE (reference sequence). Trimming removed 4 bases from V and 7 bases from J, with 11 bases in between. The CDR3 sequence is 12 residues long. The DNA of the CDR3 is TGTGCCAGCAGCAGGGCCGCTTTTGGCTACACCTTC. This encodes CASSRAAFGYTF.

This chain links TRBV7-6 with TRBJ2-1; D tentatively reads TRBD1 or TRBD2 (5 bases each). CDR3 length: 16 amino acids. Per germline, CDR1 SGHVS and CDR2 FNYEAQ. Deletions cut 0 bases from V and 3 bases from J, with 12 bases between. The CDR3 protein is CASSLAEGRYYNEQFF. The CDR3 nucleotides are TGTGCCAGCAGCTTAGCCGAGGGACGCTACTACAATGAGCAGTTCTTC.

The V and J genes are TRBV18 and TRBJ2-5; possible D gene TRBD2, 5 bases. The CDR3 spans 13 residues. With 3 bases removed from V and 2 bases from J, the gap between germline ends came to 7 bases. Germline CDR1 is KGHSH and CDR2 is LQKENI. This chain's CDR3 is CASSPGIQETQYF. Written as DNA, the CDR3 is TGTGCCAGCTCACCCGGGATACAAGAGACCCAGTACTTC.

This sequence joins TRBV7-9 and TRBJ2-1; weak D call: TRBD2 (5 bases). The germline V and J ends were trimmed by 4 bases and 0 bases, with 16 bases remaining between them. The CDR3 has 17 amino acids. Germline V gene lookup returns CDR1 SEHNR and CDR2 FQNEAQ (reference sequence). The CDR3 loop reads CASSSLRRTASYNEQFF. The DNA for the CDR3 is TGTGCCAGCAGCTCCCTTCGGAGGACTGCCTCCTACAATGAGCAGTTCTTC. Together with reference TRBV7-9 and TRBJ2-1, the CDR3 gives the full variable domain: DTGVSQNPRHKITKRGQNVTFRCDPISEHNRLYWYRQTLGQGPEFLTYFQNEAQLEKSRLLSDRFSAERPKGSFSTLEIQRTEQGDSAMYLCASSSLRRTASYNEQFFGPGTRLTVL.